This TCR beta chain was observed in a study of T cells in Graves' hyperthyroidism and ophthalmopathy. Study as a whole: Upon initial diagnosis and before any treatment, peripheral blood was collected.

Amplified regions were TCR beta CDR3 sequences from RNA transcripts. Researchers ran a first-round RT-PCR on the TCR CDR3 using the HTBI primer set. TCRdb passed the multiplex PCR reads through MiXCR, listing each CDR3 protein once. Among 250,000 to 300,000 distinct CDR3 sequences listed, roughly 19% were seen once. Fresh peripheral blood, around 10 ml, yielded the PBMCs. About this clonotype: The target antigen is unknown. Given a much more abundant clone one base away, this may be a read error.

From germline, CDR1 is MDHEN and CDR2 SYDVKM. This CDR3 has 16 residues. Study-level results: Ophthalmopathy was separated from stable hyperthyroidism by a 13 V-J model.

J is TRBJ2-1 and V is TRBV28; 11 positions match TRBD2. This sequence was found in a man over 45 with Graves' ophthalmopathy. The sample was blood. CDR3 bases: TGTGCCGGCAGTCCTCCCGGGACTAGCGGTTACAATGAGCAGTTCTTC. Its translation is CAGSPPGTSGYNEQFF.